This note documents a single TCR beta chain sequence. The antigen is not known. This sample was taken from a study of vaccination effects on CD4 cells after COVID-19. Regarding the study as a whole: From healthy vaccinees, only 1 of 255 vaccine-induced clones also reacted to common cold coronaviruses.

This table comes from immunoSEQ multiplex PCR, and its TCRdb copy is limited to in-frame clones, with some not included. The table lists fewer than 80,000 clones, around 70% of them singletons. Viral peptide pools were used in the ViraFEST assay to expand antigen-specific CD4+ T cells, and sequencing came afterward. CD4+ T cells were isolated after around ten days of culture. The vaccine given was either BNT162b2 or mRNA-1273, in two doses. They grew over 1.5 million PBMC in each well, adding around 10 IU/ml IL-2 and 8.5 to 10 ug/ml peptides. This TCR came from a human donor who received a COVID-19 vaccine. Specimen: CD4+ T cells from PBMCs cultured with HCoV-229E spike peptides, collected after COVID-19 vaccination.

The CDR3 DNA sequence: TGTGCCACCCGGGACAGCTCTGGAAACACCATATATTTT. Translation gives CATRDSSGNTIYF. This chain uses TRBV6-5 with TRBJ1-3; TRBD1 matches at 7 bases. The CDR3 has 13 residues. V shed 10 bases and J 0 bases; nucleotides not matched to a gene: 3. Germline V CDR1 and CDR2: MNHEY, SVGAGI.